The 5 T cell receptor beta chains reported below all come from one sample, sequenced in a study of regulatory T cells in long-lasting Graves disease (dated by TCRdb to the early 2020s). The time point label, read with the paper, signifies: persistent/refractory GD, antithyroid drugs over 5 years with positive TRAb. For both TCR sequencing and RNA sequencing, RNA was extracted from PBMCs using TRIzol. Library generation was performed with multiplex PCR. The instrument was an Illumina HiSeq 4000. To build TCR beta libraries, CDR3 regions were amplified by Arm-PCR using iRepertoire HTBI primers. TCRdb took the public reads, trimmed them with fastp at Q25, ran MiXCR for clone calling and kept in-frame beta chains. Here each entry gathers all rows of one CDR3 protein and keeps the most common genes and DNA. In all, the sample holds a few hundred thousand distinct CDR3 sequences, and roughly 21% of those were seen once. The ten largest clones capture 13% to 15% of the sample.

The sequenced sample was peripheral blood mononuclear cells (PBMCs), obtained when the disease was refractory, from a patient treated with antithyroid drugs. These receptors were collected from a female donor with Graves disease.

This clonotype was recorded many times. The chain employs TRBV12-3 or TRBV12-4 and TRBJ1-4, with no clear D. V lost 1 base, J lost 10 bases, and 4 bases lay in between. This CDR3 comprises 11 residues. The CDR3 loop reads CASSLGAKLFF. DNA of the CDR3: TGTGCCAGCAGTTTAGGGGCAAAACTGTTTTTT.

This clonotype was counted many times. The chain carries TRBV6-1 and TRBJ2-6, with D possibly being TRBD1 or TRBD2 (6 bases each). Trimming stripped 8 bases from V and 0 bases from J, with 17 bases between. CDR3 length equals 17 residues. Germline V gene data show CDR1 as MNHNS and CDR2 as SASEGT. The CDR3 spells CASQTRGRVSGANVLTF. The CDR3 coding sequence is TGTGCCAGCCAAACCCGGGGGCGAGTCTCTGGGGCCAACGTCCTGACTTTC.

This clonotype was seen many times. The V and J genes are TRBV2 and TRBJ2-7; TRBD1 is a possible D gene (6 bases). CDR1 and CDR2 (germline): SNHLY, FYNNEI. The CDR3 length is 13 residues. Trimming removed 4 bases at V and 2 bases at J, with 9 bases between. For the CDR3, the DNA is TGTGCCAGCAGTGGACAGGTCCCCTACGAGCAGTACTTC. Translating gives CASSGQVPYEQYF.

This clonotype was counted at least ten times. The chain couples TRBV15 to TRBJ1-5, with TRBD1 matching over 9 bases. The CDR3 length is 14 residues. Germline CDR1 is LNHNV and CDR2 is YYDKDF (reference sequence). V gave up 8 bases and J gave up 5 bases; unmatched junction bases: 7. This CDR3 reads CATGDRDVDQPQHF. In nucleotides, the CDR3 is TGTGCCACCGGGGACAGGGATGTTGATCAGCCCCAGCATTTT.

This clonotype showed up many times. The chain carries TRBV2 and TRBJ2-6; 7 nucleotides align to TRBD2. The CDR3 has 14 amino acids. The V segment lost 8 bases and the J segment 0 bases; nucleotides outside the gene matches: 1. The germline V gene encodes CDR1 SNHLY and CDR2 FYNNEI. CDR3 residues: CASGRGSGANVLTF. The CDR3 nucleotides read TGTGCCAGCGGGAGGGGCTCTGGGGCCAACGTCCTGACTTTC.